Listed here are 28 T cell receptor beta chains from one sample, sequenced in a study of blood T cell repertoires in COVID-19. Here immunoSEQ multiplex PCR was the method, and the copy in TCRdb shows in-frame clones only, minus some. The table lists more than 85,000 clones, over 70% of them singletons, with about 6.6% in the top ten. Material: peripheral blood. The receptors come from a woman aged 45-59 years with acute or convalescent COVID-19.

The chain is built from TRBV9 and TRBJ1-1; 9 bases agree with TRBD1. Germline CDR1 SGDLS, CDR2 YYNGEE. The length of the CDR3 is 15 residues. The V gene end was trimmed by 3 bases and the J gene end by 12 bases; junction bases not matched to a gene: 15. CDR3 sequence: CASSAGPGTGFSPFF. The CDR3 nucleotides are TGTGCCAGCAGCGCTGGGCCCGGGACAGGGTTTTCTCCTTTCTTT.

The sample holds one count of this clone. The chain uses TRBV4-1 and TRBJ2-1; 11 bases align to TRBD2. The length of the CDR3 is 18 residues. The germline V gene encodes CDR1 MGHRA and CDR2 YSYEKL. With 0 bases clipped from V and 8 bases from J, the junction kept 12 bases outside the gene matches. The CDR3 bases are TGCGCCAGCAGCCAAGACCCTACGTCCCCGGGACTAGCGGATGAGCAGTTCTTC. It yields the protein CASSQDPTSPGLADEQFF.

The genes are TRBV18 and TRBJ1-1; maybe TRBD1 (5 bases). The germline V and J ends were trimmed by 5 bases and 1 base, with 8 bases remaining between them. The CDR3 has 13 amino acids. The V gene's germline CDR1 is KGHSH and CDR2 LQKENI. This CDR3 is CASSGARNTEAFF. CDR3 coding DNA: TGTGCCAGCTCAGGGGCCAGGAACACTGAAGCTTTCTTT.

V gene TRBV30 combines with J gene TRBJ2-1; tentatively, D is TRBD2 (5 bases). V lost 8 bases to trimming and J lost 0 bases, with 20 bases between them. CDR3 length: 16 residues. Germline V gene data show CDR1 as GTSNPN and CDR2 as SVGIG (reference sequence). CDR3 in amino acids: CAVWTDFTSSYNEQFF. The CDR3 nucleotides read TGTGCCGTTTGGACGGACTTTACCAGCTCCTACAATGAGCAGTTCTTC.

V usage is TRBV7-9 and J usage is TRBJ1-2; TRBD1 matches at 8 bases. This CDR3 region has 15 residues. Trimming removed 7 bases from V and 0 bases from J; junction bases left unmatched: 7. Germline lookup yields CDR1 SEHNR and CDR2 FQNEAQ (reference sequence). DNA of the CDR3: TGTGCCAGCACCCCTCAGGGGGCCTCTAACTATGGCTACACCTTC. Residues: CASTPQGASNYGYTF. Full variable domain (missing parts from reference TRBV7-9 and TRBJ1-2): DTGVSQNPRHKITKRGQNVTFRCDPISEHNRLYWYRQTLGQGPEFLTYFQNEAQLEKSRLLSDRFSAERPKGSFSTLEIQRTEQGDSAMYLCASTPQGASNYGYTFGSGTRLTVV.

The V call is TRBV12-3 or TRBV12-4, the J call TRBJ1-1; the match to TRBD1 covers 8 bases. Losses at the gene ends were 6 bases for V and 10 bases for J; bases not matched to a gene: 10. The CDR3 has 13 amino acids. CDR3 sequence (DNA): TGTGCCAGCAGCCAGCAGCGGACAGGGCGAGCTTTCTTT. This gives the protein CASSQQRTGRAFF.

The chain links TRBV5-1 to TRBJ2-1; maybe TRBD2 (5 bases). This CDR3 region has 15 residues. The V gene's germline CDR1 is SGHRS and CDR2 YFSETQ. Between the trimmed V and J ends, which lost 0 bases and 8 bases, there was a span of 15 bases. The CDR3 nucleotides read TGCGCCAGCAGCTTGGTGGACTCCGGGGTGGATGAGCAGTTCTTC. It encodes CASSLVDSGVDEQFF.

This clone was counted once. V gene TRBV6-5 combines with J gene TRBJ1-6, with 7 bases lining up with TRBD1. Germline trimming cut 4 bases from V and 6 bases from J; bases unmatched to any gene: 9. Germline V gene lookup returns CDR1 MNHEY and CDR2 SVGAGI. The CDR3 has 16 amino acids. The CDR3 DNA is TGTGCCAGCAGTTTTCAGGGGGTATTAGGTAATTCACCCCTCCACTTT. Protein: CASSFQGVLGNSPLHF.

This chain links TRBV19 with TRBJ1-2; D unresolved. Germline loops: CDR1 LNHDA, CDR2 SQIVND (reference sequence). The V gene lost 6 bases and the J gene lost 3 bases, with 11 bases spanning the gap. The length of the CDR3 is 13 residues. As DNA, the CDR3 is TGTGCCAGTAGGGTGGTGGGAGACTATGGCTACACCTTC. It yields the protein CASRVVGDYGYTF.

The chain links TRBV28 to TRBJ1-2; the match to TRBD1 covers 9 bases. Germline V gene data show CDR1 as MDHEN and CDR2 as SYDVKM. The junction had 5 bases not matched to a gene; V was cut back by 3 bases and J by 6 bases. The CDR3 has 14 residues. The CDR3 is CASSFLRTGDGYTF. The CDR3 bases are TGTGCCAGCAGTTTCCTGAGGACAGGGGATGGCTACACCTTC.

Only one count was recorded for this clone. This rearrangement joins TRBV6-1 to TRBJ1-2; D perhaps matches TRBD1 (6 bases). CDR1 MNHNS and CDR2 SASEGT come from the germline V gene. This CDR3 comprises 13 residues. Trimming left V 1 base short and J 12 bases short, with 15 bases between. Here the CDR3 reads CASSEGSGVGNTF. The CDR3 DNA follows: TGTGCCAGCAGTGAAGGTTCAGGGGTGGGCAACACCTTC.

The chain links TRBV30 to TRBJ2-3; a possible D gene is TRBD1 (6 bases). The CDR3 extends over 13 amino acids. Between the trimmed V and J ends, which lost 4 bases and 6 bases, there was a span of 14 bases. The germline V gene encodes CDR1 GTSNPN and CDR2 SVGIG (reference sequence). As DNA, the CDR3 is TGTGCCTGGAATGGTGGGGGCAGGGATACGCAGTATTTT. Amino acids: CAWNGGGRDTQYF.

This rearrangement joins TRBV7-2 to TRBJ1-4; the match to TRBD1 covers 7 bases. This CDR3 contains 14 residues. Per the germline V gene, CDR1 is SGHTA and CDR2 is FQGNSA. V shed 7 bases and J 12 bases; nucleotides not matched to a gene: 14. This chain's CDR3 is CASTLSAGGTELFF. The CDR3 DNA sequence: TGTGCCAGCACCCTATCGGCAGGGGGGACCGAACTGTTTTTT.

The J gene is TRBJ1-2, the V gene TRBV11-2; TRBD1 aligns across 10 bases. The CDR3 consists of 15 residues. V was pared by 1 base and J by 4 bases, with 3 bases of the junction left unmatched. Looked up from germline, CDR1 is SGHAT and CDR2 is FQNNGV. CDR3 in DNA: TGTGCCAGCAGCTTAGGGGGGACAGGGGCCTATGGCTACACCTTC. This translates into CASSLGGTGAYGYTF.

The chain couples TRBV25-1 to TRBJ2-7; perhaps TRBD1 as D (5 bases). V was cut by 2 bases and J by 1 base, with 9 bases left in between. This CDR3 contains 14 residues. The germline V gene has CDR1 MGHDK and CDR2 SYGVNS. The CDR3 is CASSEQGSSYEQYF. Written as DNA, the CDR3 is TGTGCCAGCAGTGAACAGGGCTCATCCTACGAGCAGTACTTC.

The chain combines TRBV19 with TRBJ2-3; 7 nucleotides agree with TRBD1. Trimming removed 1 base from V and 0 bases from J; junction bases left unmatched: 13. CDR3 length: 19 amino acids. Germline CDR1 is LNHDA and CDR2 is SQIVND (reference sequence). CDR3 coding DNA: TGTGCCAGTAGTATAGCCTTCCTTACCGGGACAGTTAGCACAGATACGCAGTATTTT. This encodes CASSIAFLTGTVSTDTQYF. The entire variable domain, with the rest obtained from reference TRBV19 and TRBJ2-3, is as follows: DGGITQSPKYLFRKEGQNVTLSCEQNLNHDAMYWYRQDPGQGLRLIYYSQIVNDFQKGDIAEGYSVSREKKESFPLTVTSAQKNPTAFYLCASSIAFLTGTVSTDTQYFGPGTRLTVL.

V usage is TRBV18 and J usage is TRBJ2-7, with 7 bases aligning to TRBD1. The J segment lost 4 bases and the V segment lost 3 bases, leaving 0 bases of the junction unmatched. The CDR3 covers 12 residues. CDR1 KGHSH and CDR2 LQKENI come from the germline V gene. CDR3 loop: CASSPTGYEQYF. CDR3 sequence (DNA): TGTGCCAGCTCACCGACAGGGTACGAGCAGTACTTC.

The genes are TRBV5-1 and TRBJ2-3; D unresolved. The CDR3 totals 14 residues. Germline loops: CDR1 SGHRS, CDR2 YFSETQ. Trimming shortened V by 4 bases and J by 0 bases, and 9 bases separated the two germline ends. CDR3 DNA sequence: TGCGCCAGCAGCCCTAGGTGGAGCACAGATACGCAGTATTTT. Protein sequence: CASSPRWSTDTQYF.

This clone has a handful of counts. The chain joins TRBV5-1 to TRBJ1-5; TRBD1 agrees at 10 bases. Germline V lookup: CDR1 SGHRS, CDR2 YFSETQ. CDR3 size: 14 residues. V was pared by 4 bases and J by 9 bases, with 7 bases of the junction left unmatched. CDR3 amino acids: CASSAGQGGTPQHF. CDR3 DNA sequence: TGCGCCAGCAGCGCCGGACAGGGGGGTACGCCCCAGCATTTT.

This rearrangement joins TRBV18 to TRBJ2-5; 11 nucleotides line up with TRBD1. The J segment lost 2 bases and the V segment lost 3 bases, leaving 2 bases of the junction unmatched. From germline, CDR1 is KGHSH and CDR2 LQKENI. The CDR3 length is 15 residues. For the CDR3, the DNA is TGTGCCAGCTCACCGGGGACAGGGGGTCAAGAGACCCAGTACTTC. It specifies CASSPGTGGQETQYF.

The chain is built from TRBV18 and TRBJ1-3; 8 bases fit TRBD1. The CDR3 totals 17 residues. The germline CDR1 and CDR2 sequences are KGHSH and LQKENI. J gave up 2 bases and V 1 base, and 7 bases lay outside the gene matches. The CDR3 DNA follows: TGTGCCAGCTCACCACGAGGCAGGGGGCTGCCTGGAAACACCATATATTTT. This translates into CASSPRGRGLPGNTIYF.

The chain links TRBV5-6 to TRBJ1-6; tentative D call: TRBD1 (5 bases). V was clipped by 2 bases and J by 9 bases, with 6 bases between them. The CDR3 is 12 residues long. The germline V gene has CDR1 SGHDT and CDR2 YYEEEE. The CDR3 protein is CASSFGGSPLHF. As DNA, the CDR3 is TGTGCCAGCAGCTTCGGGGGTTCACCCCTCCACTTT.

The J gene is TRBJ2-6, the V gene TRBV19, with a possible D match to TRBD1 (8 bases). Trimming left V 8 bases short and J 0 bases short, with 20 bases between. From germline, CDR1 is LNHDA and CDR2 SQIVND (reference sequence). The length of the CDR3 is 18 residues. The DNA of the CDR3 is TGTGCCAGTCTAAAGCGGGGACAGGCCCTCTCTGGGGCCAACGTCCTGACTTTC. It is translated as CASLKRGQALSGANVLTF. The full variable domain, completed using reference TRBV19 and TRBJ2-6, is DGGITQSPKYLFRKEGQNVTLSCEQNLNHDAMYWYRQDPGQGLRLIYYSQIVNDFQKGDIAEGYSVSREKKESFPLTVTSAQKNPTAFYLCASLKRGQALSGANVLTFGAGSRLTVL.

J is TRBJ2-1 and V is TRBV18; perhaps TRBD2 as D (5 bases). There are 12 residues in the CDR3. CDR1 is KGHSH and CDR2 is LQKENI in the germline V gene. The V end lost 6 bases, the J end lost 14 bases, and 17 bases lay between the germline ends. CDR3 in DNA: TGTGCCAGCTCCCAGTCAGGAGAGGGAAAGTTCTTC. Its translation: CASSQSGEGKFF.

The chain employs TRBV28 and TRBJ1-5; 10 bases align to TRBD1. This CDR3 has 17 amino acids. CDR1 is MDHEN, CDR2 SYDVKM, per germline. The J segment lost 2 bases and the V segment lost 8 bases, leaving 12 bases of the junction unmatched. This CDR3 reads CASLGGTGVSGNQPQHF. The CDR3 DNA sequence: TGTGCCAGCCTTGGCGGGACAGGGGTATCTGGCAATCAGCCCCAGCATTTT.

The V gene is TRBV9, the J gene TRBJ1-2; D remains ambiguous. CDR1 is SGDLS, CDR2 YYNGEE, per germline. Trimming took 6 bases from V and 6 from J, leaving 15 bases between them. The CDR3 has 13 amino acids. The CDR3 region has the DNA TGTGCCAGCACCGAATCCCAGTTCCATGGCTACACCTTC. Encoded protein: CASTESQFHGYTF.

In this sample, this clone turned up once. The junction departs from the called germline gene at one end, perhaps through a read error. The gene calls are TRBV7-7 and TRBJ2-1; 10 nucleotides line up with TRBD2. This CDR3 has 15 residues. Looked up from germline, CDR1 is SSHAT and CDR2 is FNYEAQ (reference sequence). In DNA form, the CDR3 reads TGTGCTAGCAGCCCCAGCGGGGGGGCAACCAATGAGCAGTTCTTC. Encoded protein: CASSPSGGATNEQFF.

The chain links TRBV5-1 to TRBJ1-5; D gene ambiguous. Germline CDR1 and CDR2: SGHRS and YFSETQ. This CDR3 comprises 16 residues. V dropped 0 bases and J dropped 1 base, with 11 bases sitting between them. The CDR3 DNA reads as TGCGCCAGCAGCTTGGGTCCCAGAGGGAGCAATCAGCCCCAGCATTTT. This gives the protein CASSLGPRGSNQPQHF.